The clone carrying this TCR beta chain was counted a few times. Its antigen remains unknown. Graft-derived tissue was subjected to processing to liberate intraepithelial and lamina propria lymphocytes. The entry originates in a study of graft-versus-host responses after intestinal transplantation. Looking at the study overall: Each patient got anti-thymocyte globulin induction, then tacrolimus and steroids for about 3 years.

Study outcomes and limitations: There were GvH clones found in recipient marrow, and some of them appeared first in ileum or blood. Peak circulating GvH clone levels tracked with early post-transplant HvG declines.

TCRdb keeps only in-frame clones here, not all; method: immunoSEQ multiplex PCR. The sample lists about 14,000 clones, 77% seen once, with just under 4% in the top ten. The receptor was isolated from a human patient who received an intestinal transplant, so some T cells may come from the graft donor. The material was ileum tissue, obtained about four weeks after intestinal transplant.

CDR3 amino acids: CASSFKAGNGEAFF. The CDR3 coding sequence is TGTGCCAGCAGCTTTAAGGCGGGGAACGGCGAAGCTTTCTTT. The chain carries TRBV7-9 and TRBJ1-1; D is ambiguous. The germline V gene encodes CDR1 SEHNR and CDR2 FQNEAQ (reference sequence). The CDR3 runs to 14 residues. The V end lost 3 bases, the J end lost 8 bases, and 16 bases lay between the germline ends.